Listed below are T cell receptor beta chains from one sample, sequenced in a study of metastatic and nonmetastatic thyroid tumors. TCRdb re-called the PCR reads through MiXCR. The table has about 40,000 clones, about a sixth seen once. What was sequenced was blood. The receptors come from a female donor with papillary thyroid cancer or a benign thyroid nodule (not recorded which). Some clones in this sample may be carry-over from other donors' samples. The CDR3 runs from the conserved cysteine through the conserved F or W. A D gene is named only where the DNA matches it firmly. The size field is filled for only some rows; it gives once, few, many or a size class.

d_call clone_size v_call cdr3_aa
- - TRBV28 CASKPTGSLSGANVLTF
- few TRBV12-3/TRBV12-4 CASSSGDVGNQPQHF
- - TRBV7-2 CASSLPGGRYTQYF
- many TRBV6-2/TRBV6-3 CASSYSGGPPYF
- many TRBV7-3 CASSQQGWRPDGNQPQHF
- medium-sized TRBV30 CAWSVRADSPLHF
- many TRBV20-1 CSAARDRPISEAFF
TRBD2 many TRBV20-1 CSASGTSGSSTDTQYF
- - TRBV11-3 CASSLARRVGGYTF
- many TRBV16 CASGEGSSYEQYF
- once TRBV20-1 CRAIAADTQYF
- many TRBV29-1 CSAQGQGSDGYTF
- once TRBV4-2 CASSQEGSASYEQYF
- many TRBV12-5 CASGNSIEAFF
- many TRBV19 CASSGPRGSTLSNQPQHF
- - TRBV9 CASSVDLRDETQYF
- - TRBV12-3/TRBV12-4 CASTRGSVANVLTF
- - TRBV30 CAWSSTANHGYTF
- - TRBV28 CASSLPGRGANVLTF
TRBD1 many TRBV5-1 CASSSSGTGGTEAFF
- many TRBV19 CASSPGTSLGNTIYF
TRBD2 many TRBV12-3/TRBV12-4 CASSGGLAGGPREQFF
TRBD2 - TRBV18 CASSPNAPSGTFGEQFF
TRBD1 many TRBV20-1 CSARGRYEGQGAAEQYF
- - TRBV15 CATSSPPYYEQYF
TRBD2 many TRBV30 CAWSVSGAREQYF
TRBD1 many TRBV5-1 CASSLLQGANGYTF
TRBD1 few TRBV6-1 CASSAGQGGGQPQHF
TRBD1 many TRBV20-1 CSARPQGARTEAFF
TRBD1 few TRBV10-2 CASSAGQGFTEAFF
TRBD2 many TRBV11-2 CASSRTSGDYNEQFF
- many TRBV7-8 CASSFWNTEAFF
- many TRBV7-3 CASSLTGPINEQFF
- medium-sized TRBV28 CASSLAPMSSGNTIYF
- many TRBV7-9 CASSVVPTNTGELFF
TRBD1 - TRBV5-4 CASNQQGNEQYF
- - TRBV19 CSSSTGGWGVGYNEQFF
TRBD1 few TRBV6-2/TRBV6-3 CASSFGTGSEQYF
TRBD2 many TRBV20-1 CSASRTSGTYEQFF
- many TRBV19 CASSIGESAYQETQYF
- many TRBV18 CASSPRGSGINHEQFF
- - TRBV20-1 CSARLDLQETQYF
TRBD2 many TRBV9 CASSVGGRNEQFF
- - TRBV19 CASKESSGSEKLFF
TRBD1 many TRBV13 CASRNGQAYTEAFF
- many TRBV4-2 CASSQPLLAYGYTF
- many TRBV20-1 CSARSLDGNEQFF
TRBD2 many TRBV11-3 CASSLGVPGLAGGPDTQETQYF
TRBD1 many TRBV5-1 CASSTGDSFPNEQFF
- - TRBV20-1 CSASSPTGSGTDTQYF
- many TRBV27 CASSQAGSLGADTQYF
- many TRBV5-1 CASSRDGYEQYF
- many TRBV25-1 CASSDVGINTQYF
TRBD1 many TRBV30 CAWSYPGQGVYEQYF
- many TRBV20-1 CSAPPPGAHNSPLHF
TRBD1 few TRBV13 CASSRRGTGNNEQFF
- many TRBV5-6 CASSSWLTWVSYEQYF
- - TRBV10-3 CAISALGVADQPQHF
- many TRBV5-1 CASSLELAVNTEAFF
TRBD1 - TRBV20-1 CSAGTGGTYEQYF